These 27 T cell receptor beta chains came from one sample sequenced in a study of identical twins. TCRdb re-called the 5' RACE reads with MiXCR, one entry per CDR3 protein. This sample has a few hundred thousand distinct CDR3 sequences, with roughly an eighth found just once. These data were also reused for a study on yellow fever vaccine responses in identical twins.

Specimen: memory (CD45RO+) T cells sorted from blood. These receptors all come from a woman aged 18-29 years in good health.

This clonotype turned up a few times. The genes are TRBV19 and TRBJ2-2; 10 bases are shared with TRBD1. The CDR3 consists of 15 residues. Per the germline V gene, CDR1 is LNHDA and CDR2 is SQIVND (reference sequence). V was pared by 10 bases and J by 6 bases, with 11 bases of the junction left unmatched. As DNA, the CDR3 is TGTGCCACCAAAGGGACAGGGGCTATCCCCGGGGAGCTGTTTTTT. This codes for CATKGTGAIPGELFF. Complete variable domain (other parts from reference TRBV19 and TRBJ2-2): DGGITQSPKYLFRKEGQNVTLSCEQNLNHDAMYWYRQDPGQGLRLIYYSQIVNDFQKGDIAEGYSVSREKKESFPLTVTSAQKNPTAFYLCATKGTGAIPGELFFGEGSRLTVL.

This clonotype was seen a handful of times. The J gene is TRBJ1-5, the V gene TRBV20-1; D uncertain. From germline, CDR1 is DFQATT and CDR2 SNEGSKA (reference sequence). Deletions cut 4 bases from V and 3 bases from J, with 13 bases between. The CDR3 is 14 residues long. The CDR3 loop reads CSAKGRSYNQPQHF. CDR3 nucleotides: TGCAGTGCTAAAGGACGGTCCTACAATCAGCCCCAGCATTTT.

This clonotype occurred a few times. The rearrangement uses TRBV20-1 and TRBJ2-5; D perhaps matches TRBD1 (6 bases). V was shortened by 5 bases and J by 1 base, with 26 bases between the two germline ends. The CDR3 length is 18 residues. CDR1 is DFQATT and CDR2 is SNEGSKA in the germline V gene (reference sequence). The CDR3, as DNA: TGCAGTGCTCTAACACGGGACACACGAACGGGGCCCCAAGAGACCCAGTACTTC. Translating gives CSALTRDTRTGPQETQYF.

The chain joins TRBV2 to TRBJ1-2; D gene ambiguous. V was pared by 6 bases and J by 4 bases, with 6 bases between. The CDR3 spans 11 residues. Germline-derived CDR1 and CDR2 are SNHLY and FYNNEI. CDR3 loop: CASRRGYGYTF. Written as DNA, the CDR3 is TGTGCCAGCAGGCGAGGCTATGGCTACACCTTC.

V gene TRBV12-3 or TRBV12-4 combines with J gene TRBJ2-5, with D perhaps matching TRBD1 (6 bases). V was cut by 3 bases and J by 5 bases, with 10 bases left in between. This CDR3 has 13 amino acids. This CDR3 is CASSFVDRETQYF. Here the CDR3 DNA reads TGTGCCAGCAGTTTCGTAGACAGGGAGACCCAGTACTTC.

This clonotype has ten or more counts. The CDR3 region has the DNA TGTGCCAGCAGCTTAGGAACGGGGACCGTTGACTACACCTTC. This translates into CASSLGTGTVDYTF. The V call is TRBV7-2, the J call TRBJ1-2; maybe TRBD1 (5 bases). CDR1 SGHTA and CDR2 FQGNSA come from the germline V gene. V shed 1 base and J shed 10 bases, with 16 bases lying between them. This CDR3 is built from 14 residues.

A few counts support this clonotype. The rearrangement links TRBV7-2 to TRBJ2-3, with D maybe TRBD1 (6 bases). The V gene lost 8 bases and the J gene lost 1 base, with 7 bases spanning the gap. The CDR3 covers 12 residues. CDR1 and CDR2 from the germline V gene are SGHTA and FQGNSA. The CDR3 DNA reads TGTGCCAGCGGGGGCCGCACAGATACGCAGTATTTT. It codes for CASGGRTDTQYF.

The chain joins TRBV5-1 to TRBJ2-2, with 13 bases fitting TRBD2. CDR3 size: 18 residues. CDR1 is SGHRS, CDR2 YFSETQ, per germline. J gave up 6 bases and V 3 bases, and 11 bases lay outside the gene matches. In DNA, the CDR3 is TGCGCCAGCAGCTCTCTAACCCCCGGACTAGCGGGAGCCGGGGAGCTGTTTTTT. Its protein product is CASSSLTPGLAGAGELFF.

The CDR3 is CASSPGGGAGDTQYF. The CDR3 coding sequence is TGTGCCAGCAGCCCGGGTGGGGGGGCCGGAGATACGCAGTATTTT. The V gene is TRBV11-2, the J gene TRBJ2-3, with D possibly matching TRBD2 (7 bases). Trimming pared 5 bases from V and 5 bases from J, leaving 17 bases between. There are 15 residues in the CDR3. Per the germline V gene, CDR1 is SGHAT and CDR2 is FQNNGV. The full variable domain, with the rest looked up from reference TRBV11-2 and TRBJ2-3, is EAGVAQSPRYKIIEKRQSVAFWCNPISGHATLYWYQQILGQGPKLLIQFQNNGVVDDSQLPKDRFSAERLKGVDSTLKIQPAKLEDSAVYLCASSPGGGAGDTQYFGPGTRLTVL.

There are a few counts of this clonotype. The chain uses TRBV6-5 and TRBJ2-3; D is ambiguous. The CDR3 consists of 16 residues. Germline V CDR1 and CDR2: MNHEY, SVGAGI. The ends were cut back, 0 bases at V and 2 bases at J, with 12 bases in the middle. The CDR3 region has the DNA TGTGCCAGCAGTTACTCGGAACGGTCGGCCACAGATACGCAGTATTTT. This translates into CASSYSERSATDTQYF.

Only a few counts were recorded for this clonotype. This chain joins TRBV20-1 and TRBJ1-4; 7 bases line up with TRBD1. CDR1 is DFQATT and CDR2 is SNEGSKA in the germline V gene (reference sequence). J lost 6 bases, V lost 1 base, and 8 bases had no gene match. This CDR3 contains 15 residues. The CDR3 bases are TGCAGTGCTAGAGGATTAAGGGGGCAGGATGAAAAACTGTTTTTT. It translates to CSARGLRGQDEKLFF.

Only a few counts were recorded for this clonotype. The chain has TRBV6-4 and TRBJ2-3; 7 positions agree with TRBD2. Germline V gene sequence: CDR1 MRHNA, CDR2 SNTAGT. J gave up 1 base and V 7 bases, and 5 bases lay outside the gene matches. This CDR3 comprises 14 residues. The CDR3 protein is CASKAGAGTDTQYF. CDR3 sequence (DNA): TGTGCCAGCAAGGCGGGAGCGGGCACAGATACGCAGTATTTT.

The J gene is TRBJ1-1, the V gene TRBV12-5; tentatively, D is TRBD1 (5 bases). This CDR3 comprises 10 residues. The germline V and J ends were trimmed by 8 bases and 7 bases, with 8 bases remaining between them. Per the germline V gene, CDR1 is LGHNT and CDR2 is FRNRAP. CDR3 residues: CASPDSEAFF. In DNA form, the CDR3 reads TGTGCTAGTCCTGACAGTGAAGCTTTCTTT.

In its sample, this clonotype was seen many times. This sequence joins TRBV6-5 and TRBJ1-4, with D uncertain. CDR1 MNHEY and CDR2 SVGAGI come from the germline V gene. The CDR3 loop spans 17 amino acids. Trimming took 0 bases from V and 0 from J, leaving 11 bases between them. This chain's CDR3 is CASSYSHPEATNEKLFF. The CDR3, as DNA: TGTGCCAGCAGTTACTCCCATCCAGAGGCAACTAATGAAAAACTGTTTTTT.

Ten or more counts support this clonotype. The V call is TRBV10-3, the J call TRBJ2-5; either TRBD1 or TRBD2 may fit D (5 bases each). Looked up from germline, CDR1 is ENHRY and CDR2 is SYGVKD. The V gene lost 0 bases and the J gene lost 1 base, with 12 bases spanning the gap. The CDR3 has 16 residues. As DNA, the CDR3 is TGTGCCATCAGTGAGTCTTTGGGACCCCCCCAAGAGACCCAGTACTTC. It codes for CAISESLGPPQETQYF.

The V call is TRBV20-1, the J call TRBJ2-5, with 9 bases aligning to TRBD2. This CDR3 spans 14 amino acids. V gave up 6 bases and J gave up 1 base; unmatched junction bases: 6. Germline CDR1 DFQATT, CDR2 SNEGSKA (reference sequence). The CDR3 DNA reads TGCAGTGCCGCCGGGCGGGAGGGCCAAGAGACCCAGTACTTC. Protein sequence: CSAAGREGQETQYF.

This clonotype was picked up a small number of times. This sequence joins TRBV6-5 and TRBJ1-2; D is ambiguous. CDR3 length: 11 amino acids. CDR1 MNHEY and CDR2 SVGAGI come from the germline V gene. Trimming removed 11 bases from V and 3 bases from J, with 10 bases in between. CDR3 sequence reads: CAVGRDYGYTF. The CDR3 bases are TGTGCCGTCGGACGGGACTATGGCTACACCTTC.

This clonotype has just a few counts. The chain links TRBV12-3 or TRBV12-4 to TRBJ1-1, with TRBD1 matching 7 bases. CDR3 length: 13 amino acids. V was clipped by 6 bases and J by 11 bases; unmatched bases: 12. CDR3 coding DNA: TGTGCCAGCAGCCTAGACCCAGGGGGTTACGCTTTCTTT. This translates into CASSLDPGGYAFF.

This clonotype was counted ten times or more. The chain couples TRBV4-2 to TRBJ1-5; TRBD1 might be the D (6 bases). The CDR3 loop spans 16 amino acids. CDR1 LGHNA and CDR2 YNFKEQ come from the germline V gene. V was cut by 4 bases and J by 9 bases, with 22 bases left in between. DNA of the CDR3: TGTGCCAGCAGCCCACTCGGGGGGCAAAAAGCATTGCCCCAGCATTTT. It is translated as CASSPLGGQKALPQHF.

The chain combines TRBV7-2 with TRBJ2-7, with D unresolved. This CDR3 contains 15 residues. V was pared by 1 base and J by 3 bases, with 13 bases between. CDR1 SGHTA and CDR2 FQGNSA come from the germline V gene. CDR3 nucleotides: TGTGCCAGCAGCTTAGTGACAAACAGCCTCTACGAGCAGTACTTC. It codes for CASSLVTNSLYEQYF.

The chain combines TRBV7-3 with TRBJ2-7, with D perhaps being TRBD1 or TRBD2 (5 bases each). The germline gives CDR1 SGHTA, CDR2 FQGTGA. The CDR3 is 14 amino acids. The V end was cut by 5 bases, the J end by 5 bases, with 16 bases between. Written as DNA, the CDR3 is TGTGCCAGCAGCCTTTACCAGGGAGCCGACGAGCAGTACTTC. Protein: CASSLYQGADEQYF.

The chain uses TRBV24-1 and TRBJ2-3; 10 bases agree with TRBD2. The CDR3 is 16 residues long. Germline V gene data show CDR1 as KGHDR and CDR2 as SFDVKD. Trimming removed 3 bases from V and 5 bases from J; junction bases left unmatched: 7. CDR3 sequence (DNA): TGTGCCACCAGTGATCCGCTAGCGGGAGCTAGAGATACGCAGTATTTT. This translates into CATSDPLAGARDTQYF.

This clonotype showed up many times. The J gene is TRBJ2-1, the V gene TRBV7-8; the D is unclear. The CDR3 is made up of 18 amino acids. Trimming cost V 1 base and J 4 bases, with 20 bases left between them. CDR1 SGHVS and CDR2 FQNEAQ come from the germline V gene. The CDR3 DNA reads TGTGCCAGCAGCTTAGGTTTCCCGCAGTCGGCTCCTTACAATGAGCAGTTCTTC. Amino acid sequence: CASSLGFPQSAPYNEQFF.

In its sample, this clonotype was seen a few times. CDR3 residues: CAWTYPGLSNFEQYF. CDR3 bases: TGTGCCTGGACCTATCCGGGACTGTCGAATTTCGAGCAGTACTTC. This chain joins TRBV30 and TRBJ2-7; a weak D match, TRBD2 (6 bases). The ends were cut back, 4 bases at V and 6 bases at J, with 22 bases in the middle. The germline CDR1 and CDR2 sequences are GTSNPN and SVGIG (reference sequence). The CDR3 extends over 15 amino acids.

This clonotype was detected only once. The V call is TRBV6-1, the J call TRBJ2-2; TRBD1 is a possible D gene (5 bases). Germline-derived CDR1 and CDR2 are MNHNS and SASEGT. The CDR3 has 16 residues. V was cut by 5 bases and J by 7 bases, with 20 bases left in between. CDR3 in amino acids: CASSPATPGYGGELFF. DNA of the CDR3: TGTGCCAGCAGTCCGGCCACTCCAGGGTACGGCGGGGAGCTGTTTTTT.

A few counts support this clonotype. This chain connects TRBV2 to TRBJ2-1; no clear D gene. This CDR3 is 13 amino acids long. Germline CDR1 SNHLY, CDR2 FYNNEI. The V and J ends lost 7 bases and 6 bases respectively, with 13 bases between them. As DNA, the CDR3 is TGTGCCAGCACCGAGGCCGCACCCAATGAGCAGTTCTTC. It yields the protein CASTEAAPNEQFF.

The rearrangement joins TRBV29-1 to TRBJ1-1, with D possibly being TRBD1 (6 bases). The CDR3 loop spans 14 amino acids. Per germline, CDR1 SQVTM and CDR2 ANQGSEA. V shed 4 bases and J shed 1 base, with 13 bases lying between them. The CDR3 is CSVGPPQGNTEAFF. CDR3 coding DNA: TGCAGCGTTGGGCCACCACAGGGGAACACTGAAGCTTTCTTT.